A single sample gave rise to the 2 T cell receptor beta chains below, sequenced in a study of monozygotic twins with inflammatory bowel disease. TCRdb reprocessed the 5' RACE reads and stores each CDR3 protein as one record, lacking DNA. This listing includes 200,000 to 250,000 distinct CDR3 sequences. The sequencing input was blood. All receptors derive from a human donor with ulcerative colitis or Crohn's disease, or a healthy co-twin of an affected twin (not recorded which).

This chain connects TRBV6-5 to TRBJ2-7. Germline V gene lookup returns CDR1 MNHEY and CDR2 SVGAGI. This CDR3 is 13 amino acids long. This chain's CDR3 is CASSYSTVYEQYF.

The V call is TRBV7-2, the J call TRBJ1-1. The CDR3 covers 14 residues. CDR1 and CDR2 (germline): SGHTA, FQGNSA. The CDR3: CASSLAVERYEAFF.